This TCR beta chain originates from a study of OX40 agonist ivuxolimab in advanced cancers. Overall study context: The mean age was roughly 60 years, ranging from roughly 23 to 79, with about 87% of participants male.

Sequencing was performed with immunoSEQ multiplex PCR; in TCRdb, only in-frame clones are kept and a portion is missing. Among about 38,000 clones listed, 75% to 90% were seen once. This CDR3 is 14 amino acids long. Germline V lookup: CDR1 SNHLY, CDR2 FYNNEI. The V end was cut by 6 bases, the J end by 3 bases, with 14 bases between. Material: CD4+ or CD8+ T cells sorted from blood, obtained in a trial of the OX40 agonist ivuxolimab. This clonotype originated in an adult with an advanced solid tumor such as melanoma, head and neck, liver or kidney cancer. J is TRBJ1-2 and V is TRBV2; tentatively, D is TRBD1 (5 bases). The CDR3 DNA follows: TGTGCCAGCAGCTCCCGGGGGGGAGACTATGGCTACACCTTC. Amino acids: CASSSRGGDYGYTF.